The T cell receptor (beta chain) under discussion was sequenced for a study of CD8 T cells in ankylosing spondylitis. Study-wide results and limits: Several highly homologous variants formed a TCR beta motif that appeared characteristic of ankylosing spondylitis blood.

A few counts support this clonotype. What it recognizes is unknown. Each CDR3 protein gets one entry after TCRdb re-called the 5' RACE reads with MiXCR. The data hold around 150,000 distinct CDR3 sequences, with about a third observed a single time. CDR1 is SGDLS, CDR2 YYNGEE, per germline. Trimming cost V 3 bases and J 0 bases, with 10 bases left between them. The CDR3 is 15 residues long. This chain connects TRBV9 to TRBJ1-5, with D uncertain. The receptor's source is a male donor with ankylosing spondylitis. Material: synovial fluid, either unsorted or a sorted T cell fraction (not recorded which). The CDR3: CASSESPDSNQPQHF. For the CDR3, the DNA is TGTGCCAGCAGCGAGAGTCCCGATAGCAATCAGCCCCAGCATTTT.